This T cell receptor beta chain was recovered during a study of blood T cell repertoires in COVID-19. For the study at large: Samples representing acute and convalescent COVID-19 were sourced from the United States, Italy and Spain.

Germline V gives CDR1 SGHNT, CDR2 YYREEE (reference sequence). The CDR3 consists of 14 residues. Trimming removed 3 bases from V and 1 base from J; junction bases left unmatched: 3. In the study's own analysis: Amplification from reference gene primers served as the basis for estimated nucleated cell counts. Repertoires were generated with immunoSEQ multiplex PCR, while TCRdb's copy carries only in-frame clones and drops some. From that table come the V and J calls and clone size; the DNA was used to work out D and trimming. The sample holds about 120,000 clones; under 80% are singletons and the top ten take approximately 2.4%. This clone was observed a few times.

V usage is TRBV5-4 and J usage is TRBJ2-5; TRBD1 matches at 7 bases. The sample consisted of peripheral blood. This TCR came from a man between 65 and 85 years old with acute or convalescent COVID-19. The CDR3 nucleotides read TGTGCCAGCAGCTCCGGACAGGCCCAAGAGACCCAGTACTTC. Translation: CASSSGQAQETQYF.